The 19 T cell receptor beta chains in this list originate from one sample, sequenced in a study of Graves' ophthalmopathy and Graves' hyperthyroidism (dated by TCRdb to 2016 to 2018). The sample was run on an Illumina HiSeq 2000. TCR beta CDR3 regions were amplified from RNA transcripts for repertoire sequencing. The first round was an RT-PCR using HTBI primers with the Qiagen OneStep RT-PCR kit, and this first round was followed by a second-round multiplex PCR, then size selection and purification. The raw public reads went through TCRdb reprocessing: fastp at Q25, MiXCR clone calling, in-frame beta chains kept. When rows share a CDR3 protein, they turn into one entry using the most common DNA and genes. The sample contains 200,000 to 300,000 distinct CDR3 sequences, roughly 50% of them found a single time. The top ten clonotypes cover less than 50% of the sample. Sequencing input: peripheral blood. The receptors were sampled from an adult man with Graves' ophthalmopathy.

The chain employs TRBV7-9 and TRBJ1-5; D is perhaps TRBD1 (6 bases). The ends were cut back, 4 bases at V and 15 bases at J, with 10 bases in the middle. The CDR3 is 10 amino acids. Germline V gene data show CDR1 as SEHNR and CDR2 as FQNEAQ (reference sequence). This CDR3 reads CASSYRERHF. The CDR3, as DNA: TGTGCCAGCAGCTACAGGGAGAGGCATTTT. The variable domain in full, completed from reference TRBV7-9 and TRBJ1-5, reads DTGVSQNPRHKITKRGQNVTFRCDPISEHNRLYWYRQTLGQGPEFLTYFQNEAQLEKSRLLSDRFSAERPKGSFSTLEIQRTEQGDSAMYLCASSYRERHFGDGTRLSIL.

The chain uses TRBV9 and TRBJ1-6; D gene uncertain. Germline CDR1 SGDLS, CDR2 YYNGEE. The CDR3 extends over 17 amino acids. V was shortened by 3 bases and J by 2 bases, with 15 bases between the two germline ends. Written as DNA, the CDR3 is TGTGCCAGCAGCGCGGTGTCGGGCAGCCCCTATAATTCACCCCTCCACTTT. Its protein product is CASSAVSGSPYNSPLHF.

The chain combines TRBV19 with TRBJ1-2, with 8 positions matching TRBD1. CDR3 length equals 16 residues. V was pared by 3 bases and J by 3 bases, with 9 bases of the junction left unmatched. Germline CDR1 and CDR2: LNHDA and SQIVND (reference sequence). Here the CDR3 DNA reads TGTGCCAGTAGTATCGCATCCAGGGGGCTTTACTATGGCTACACCTTC. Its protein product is CASSIASRGLYYGYTF.

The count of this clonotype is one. The CDR3 DNA follows: TGTGCCAGTCGGACATCTGGGGCCAACGTCCTGACTTTC. Translation: CASRTSGANVLTF. The genes are TRBV2 and TRBJ2-6; D is possibly TRBD1 (5 bases). The CDR3 is made up of 13 amino acids. V was pared by 9 bases and J by 1 base, with 7 bases between. Germline assignment: CDR1 SNHLY and CDR2 FYNNEI.

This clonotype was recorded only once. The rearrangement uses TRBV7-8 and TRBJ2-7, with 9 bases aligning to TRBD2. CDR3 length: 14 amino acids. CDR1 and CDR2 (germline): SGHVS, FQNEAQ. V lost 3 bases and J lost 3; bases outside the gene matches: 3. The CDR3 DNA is TGTGCCAGCAGCTTCGGGACTAGCCTCTACGAGCAGTACTTC. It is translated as CASSFGTSLYEQYF. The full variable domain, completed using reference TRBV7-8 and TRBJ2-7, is GAGVSQSPRYKVAKRGQDVALRCDPISGHVSLFWYQQALGQGPEFLTYFQNEAQLDKSGLPSDRFFAERPEGSVSTLKIQRTQQEDSAVYLCASSFGTSLYEQYFGPGTRLTVT.

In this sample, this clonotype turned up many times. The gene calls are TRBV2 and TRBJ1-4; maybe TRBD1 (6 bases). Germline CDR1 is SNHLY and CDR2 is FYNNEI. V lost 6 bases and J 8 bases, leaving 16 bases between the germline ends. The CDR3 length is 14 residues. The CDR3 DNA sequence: TGTGCCAGCAGCCGAAGACAGGTTGGGGAAAAACTGTTTTTT. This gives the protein CASSRRQVGEKLFF.

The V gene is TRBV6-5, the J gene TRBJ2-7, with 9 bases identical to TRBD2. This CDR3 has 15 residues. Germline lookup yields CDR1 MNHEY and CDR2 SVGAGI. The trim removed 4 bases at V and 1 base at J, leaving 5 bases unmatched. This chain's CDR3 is CASSSIAGESYEQYF. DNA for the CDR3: TGTGCCAGCAGTTCCATAGCGGGAGAGTCCTACGAGCAGTACTTC.

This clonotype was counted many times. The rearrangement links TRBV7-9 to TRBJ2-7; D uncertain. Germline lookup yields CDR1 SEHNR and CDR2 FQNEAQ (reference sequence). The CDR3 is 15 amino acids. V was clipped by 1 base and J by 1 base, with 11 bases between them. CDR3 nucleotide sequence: TGTGCCAGCAGCTTAGTCGCTACGGAATCCTACGAGCAGTACTTC. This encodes CASSLVATESYEQYF.

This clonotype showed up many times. The CDR3 protein is CASTEGRSYTGELFF. Here the CDR3 DNA reads TGTGCCAGCACCGAGGGGCGGAGCTACACCGGGGAGCTGTTTTTT. V gene TRBV2 combines with J gene TRBJ2-2; D possibly matches TRBD1 or TRBD2 (5 bases each). The V end was cut by 7 bases, the J end by 3 bases, with 15 bases between. The CDR3 is made up of 15 amino acids. Germline lookup yields CDR1 SNHLY and CDR2 FYNNEI.

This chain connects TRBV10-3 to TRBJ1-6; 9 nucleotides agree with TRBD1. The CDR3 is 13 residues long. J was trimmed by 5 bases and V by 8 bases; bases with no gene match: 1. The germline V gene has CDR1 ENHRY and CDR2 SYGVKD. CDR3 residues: CAIRTGDNSPLHF. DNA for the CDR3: TGTGCCATCCGGACAGGGGATAATTCACCCCTCCACTTT.

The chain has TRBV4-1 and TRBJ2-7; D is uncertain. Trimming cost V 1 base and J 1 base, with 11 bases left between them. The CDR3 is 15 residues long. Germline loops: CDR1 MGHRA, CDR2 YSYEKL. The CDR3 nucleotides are TGCGCCAGCAGCCAAGCTACTCGGGCTTCCTACGAGCAGTACTTC. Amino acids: CASSQATRASYEQYF.

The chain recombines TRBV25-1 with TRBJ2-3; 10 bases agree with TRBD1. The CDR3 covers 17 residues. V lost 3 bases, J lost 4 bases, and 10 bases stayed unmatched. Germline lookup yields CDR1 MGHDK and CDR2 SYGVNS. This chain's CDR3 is CASSDMDRGSYSDTQYF. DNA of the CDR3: TGTGCCAGCAGTGATATGGACAGGGGGTCATATTCAGATACGCAGTATTTT.

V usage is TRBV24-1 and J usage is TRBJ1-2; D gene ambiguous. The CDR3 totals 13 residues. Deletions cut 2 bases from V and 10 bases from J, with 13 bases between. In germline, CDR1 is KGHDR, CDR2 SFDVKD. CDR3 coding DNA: TGTGCCACCAGTGATTCCTCCGGGCCTTACTACACCTTC. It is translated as CATSDSSGPYYTF.

The CDR3 region has the DNA TGTGCCATCAGCCGCTTGGGACAGGCAGCTCAGCCCCAGCATTTT. It specifies CAISRLGQAAQPQHF. The chain links TRBV6-5 to TRBJ1-5, with 8 bases aligning to TRBD1. The CDR3 has 15 amino acids. CDR1 MNHEY and CDR2 SVGAGI come from the germline V gene. After removal of 10 bases from V and 6 bases from J, the junction contained 14 bases not matched to a gene.

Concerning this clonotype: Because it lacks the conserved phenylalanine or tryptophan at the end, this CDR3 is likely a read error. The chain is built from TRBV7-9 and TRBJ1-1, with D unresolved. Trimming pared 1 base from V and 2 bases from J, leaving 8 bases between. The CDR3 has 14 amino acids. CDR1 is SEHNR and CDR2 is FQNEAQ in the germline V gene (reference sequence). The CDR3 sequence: CASSLVIANTEAFL. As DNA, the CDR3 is TGTGCCAGCAGCTTAGTTATTGCAAACACTGAAGCTTTCCTT.

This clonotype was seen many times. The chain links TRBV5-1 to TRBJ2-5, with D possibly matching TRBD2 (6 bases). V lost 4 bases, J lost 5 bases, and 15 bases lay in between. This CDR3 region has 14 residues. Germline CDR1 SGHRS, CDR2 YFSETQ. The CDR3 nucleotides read TGCGCCAGCAGCCCGGGAGCGGAGCAGGAGACCCAGTACTTC. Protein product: CASSPGAEQETQYF.

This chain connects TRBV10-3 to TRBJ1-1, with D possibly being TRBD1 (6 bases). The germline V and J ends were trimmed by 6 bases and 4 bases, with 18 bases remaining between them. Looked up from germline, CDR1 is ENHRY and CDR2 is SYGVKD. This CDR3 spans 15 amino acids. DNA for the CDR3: TGTGCCATCAGACCCCGGGGGCTAGCGGGCACTGAAGCTTTCTTT. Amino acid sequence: CAIRPRGLAGTEAFF.

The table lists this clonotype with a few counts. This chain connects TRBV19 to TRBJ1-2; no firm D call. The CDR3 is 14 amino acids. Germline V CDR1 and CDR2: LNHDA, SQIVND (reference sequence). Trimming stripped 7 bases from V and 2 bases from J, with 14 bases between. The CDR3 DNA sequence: TGTGCCAGTACCCCTAGAAAGAGCAACTATGGCTACACCTTC. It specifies CASTPRKSNYGYTF.

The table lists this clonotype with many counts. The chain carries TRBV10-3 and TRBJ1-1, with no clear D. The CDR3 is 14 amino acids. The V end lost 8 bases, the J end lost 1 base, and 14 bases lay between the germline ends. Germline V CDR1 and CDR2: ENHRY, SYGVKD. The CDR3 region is CAIGGGLSNTEAFF. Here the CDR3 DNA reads TGTGCCATCGGAGGAGGACTCTCGAACACTGAAGCTTTCTTT.